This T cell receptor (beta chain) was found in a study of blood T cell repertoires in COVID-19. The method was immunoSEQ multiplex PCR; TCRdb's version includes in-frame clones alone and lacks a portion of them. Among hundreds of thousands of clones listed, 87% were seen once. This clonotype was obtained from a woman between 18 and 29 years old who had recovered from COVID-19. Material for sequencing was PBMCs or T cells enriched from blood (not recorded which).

CDR3 region: CASSLDRITGELFF. The CDR3 DNA reads as TGTGCCAGCAGTTTGGACAGGATTACCGGGGAGCTGTTTTTT. The genes are TRBV27 and TRBJ2-2; 7 nucleotides match TRBD1. The CDR3 has 14 amino acids. J gave up 5 bases and V 3 bases, and 3 bases lay outside the gene matches. Germline CDR1 reads MNHEY; CDR2 reads SMNVEV (reference sequence).